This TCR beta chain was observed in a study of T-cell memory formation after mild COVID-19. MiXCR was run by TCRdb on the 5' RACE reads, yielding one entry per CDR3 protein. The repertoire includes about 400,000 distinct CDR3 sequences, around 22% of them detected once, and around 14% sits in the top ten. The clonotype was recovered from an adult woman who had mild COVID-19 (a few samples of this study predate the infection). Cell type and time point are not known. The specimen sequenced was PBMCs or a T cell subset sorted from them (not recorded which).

The CDR3: CAWSVAGGHTGELFF. In DNA form, the CDR3 reads TGTGCCTGGAGTGTAGCGGGAGGGCACACCGGGGAGCTGTTTTTT. The genes are TRBV30 and TRBJ2-2, with 10 positions matching TRBD2. This CDR3 has 15 amino acids. Germline CDR1 and CDR2: GTSNPN and SVGIG (reference sequence). With V trimmed by 0 bases and J by 3 bases, 1 base remained unmatched.